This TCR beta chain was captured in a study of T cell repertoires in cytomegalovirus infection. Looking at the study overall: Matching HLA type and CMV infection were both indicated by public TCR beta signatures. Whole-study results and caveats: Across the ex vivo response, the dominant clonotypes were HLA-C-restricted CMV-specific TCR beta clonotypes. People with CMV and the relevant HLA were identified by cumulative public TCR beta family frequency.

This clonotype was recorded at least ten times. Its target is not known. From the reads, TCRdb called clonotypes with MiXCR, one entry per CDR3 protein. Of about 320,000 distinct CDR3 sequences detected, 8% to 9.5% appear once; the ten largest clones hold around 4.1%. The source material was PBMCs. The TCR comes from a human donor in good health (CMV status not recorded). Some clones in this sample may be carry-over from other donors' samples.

The DNA for the CDR3 is TGTGCCAGCAGCCGTACAGGGAGGGACGGCGACGAGCAGTACTTC. Residues: CASSRTGRDGDEQYF. This chain joins TRBV7-3 and TRBJ2-7; possible D gene TRBD2, 7 bases. The CDR3 has 15 residues. The V and J ends lost 5 bases and 5 bases respectively, with 19 bases between them. Germline V gene sequence: CDR1 SGHTA, CDR2 FQGTGA.